The rows below give T cell receptor beta chains drawn from one sample of a study of blood T cell repertoires in COVID-19. Profiled with immunoSEQ multiplex PCR; TCRdb holds only in-frame clones, not every one. This sample has roughly 350,000 clones; about 85% occur once, and the top ten carry under 4%. The specimen was peripheral blood. These receptors were obtained from a woman younger than 30 with acute or convalescent COVID-19. The CDR3 runs from the conserved cysteine through the conserved F or W. D genes are given only for firm matches.

v_gene,d_gene,CDR3aa
TRBV2,TRBD2,CASSERGRQREYQETQYF
TRBV27,TRBD2,CASTPRAGGTDTQYF
TRBV21-1,-,CASSTMDNSLLEQYF
TRBV2,TRBD1,CASSLDRVYGYTF
TRBV12-3/TRBV12-4,-,CASSLGQGVGYTF
TRBV19,-,CASSIAHNTDTQYF
TRBV19,TRBD1,CASSPISGQGSSYNSPLHF
TRBV5-4,TRBD2,CASSLGSSGGDYNEQFF
TRBV9,-,CASSVAGAPYNEQFF
TRBV28,TRBD2,CASSLAGGGGEQFF
TRBV19,TRBD2,CASSLRHSSGSMWEQYF
TRBV12-5,TRBD2,CASGLERDGETQYF
TRBV11-2,-,CASRLGAGPSNQPQHF
TRBV3-1/TRBV3-2,-,CASSQAGTGAYEQYF
TRBV5-1,TRBD2,CASSLESSAGSSTDTQYF
TRBV6-5,TRBD1,CASSYLGGLGTEAFF
TRBV6-6,TRBD1,CASRGAGGKEKLFF
TRBV3-1/TRBV3-2,-,CASSQDRSNYGYTF
TRBV6-7,TRBD1,CASSAPGQGETEAFF
TRBV5-6,TRBD1,CASSWTGDEQYF
TRBV19,-,CASSPREGPQHF
TRBV4-1,-,CASSLRGVAAFF
TRBV5-6,TRBD1,CASSPGQGNQPQHF
TRBV5-4,TRBD1,CASSLAGTGGTEAFF
TRBV7-9,-,CASSLIWTGDTEAFF
TRBV12-5,-,CASGTTQGTAAKNIQYF
TRBV5-5,TRBD1,CASNQDRGGDTEAFF
TRBV15,TRBD1,CATSGTLQGNEKLFF